This T cell receptor beta chain was sequenced for a study of CD8 T cells in acute hepatitis C reinfection. Documented time point: naive CD8 control sorted from an acute-time-point sample. This clone was detected only once. Measured with immunoSEQ multiplex PCR; TCRdb has only the in-frame clones, and not every one. Among over 30,000 clones listed, 80% to 90% were seen once. This TCR came from a woman between 18 and 29 years old who spontaneously cleared hepatitis C infection. The sequencing sample was made of naive CD8+ T cells from PBMCs.

The CDR3 region has the DNA TGCGCCAGCACCCCCCGTCCGGTCGGAAAGGAGACCCAGTACTTC. It codes for CASTPRPVGKETQYF. The chain couples TRBV4-1 to TRBJ2-5; no clear D gene. Germline CDR1 is MGHRA and CDR2 is YSYEKL. V lost 7 bases to trimming and J lost 5 bases, with 20 bases between them. The CDR3 is 15 amino acids.